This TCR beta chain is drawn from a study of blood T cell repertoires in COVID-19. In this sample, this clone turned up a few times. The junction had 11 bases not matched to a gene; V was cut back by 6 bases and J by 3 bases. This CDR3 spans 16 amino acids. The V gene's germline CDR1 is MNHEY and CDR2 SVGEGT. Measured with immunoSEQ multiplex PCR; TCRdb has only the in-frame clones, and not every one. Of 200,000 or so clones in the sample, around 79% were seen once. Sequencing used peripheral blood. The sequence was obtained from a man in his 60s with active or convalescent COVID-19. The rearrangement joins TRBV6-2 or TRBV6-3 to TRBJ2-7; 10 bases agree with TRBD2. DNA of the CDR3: TGTGCCAGCAGCAGACCCGGTTCTAGCGGGAGCTACGAGCAGTACTTC. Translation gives CASSRPGSSGSYEQYF.